The present TCR beta chain was sequenced within a study of OX40 agonist ivuxolimab in advanced cancers. Looking at the study overall: Patient treatment consisted of intravenous ivuxolimab administration every 2 weeks at 0.01 to 10 mg/kg.

Study findings and constraints: More expanded clones were found, on average, in CD8+ than in CD4+ T cells.

Remarks on this clone: Its antigen is currently unknown.

Germline-derived CDR1 and CDR2 are MDHEN and SYDVKM. This CDR3 comprises 15 residues. V trimming: 5 bases; J trimming: 4 bases; junction bases outside the gene matches: 6. Peripheral blood came from all dose cohorts at three timepoints. Only in-frame clones appear in the TCRdb table, and some are missing; sequencing was by immunoSEQ multiplex PCR. The sample has about 79,000 clones, 80% to 90% seen once. This chain uses TRBV28 with TRBJ2-1, with 9 bases lining up with TRBD2. The material sequenced was CD4+ or CD8+ T cells sorted from blood, taken in a trial of the OX40 agonist ivuxolimab. The TCR was taken from an adult with an advanced solid tumor such as melanoma, head and neck, liver or kidney cancer. The CDR3 is CASSLGTSRYNEQFF. DNA for the CDR3: TGTGCCAGCAGTCTCGGGACTAGCCGATACAATGAGCAGTTCTTC.